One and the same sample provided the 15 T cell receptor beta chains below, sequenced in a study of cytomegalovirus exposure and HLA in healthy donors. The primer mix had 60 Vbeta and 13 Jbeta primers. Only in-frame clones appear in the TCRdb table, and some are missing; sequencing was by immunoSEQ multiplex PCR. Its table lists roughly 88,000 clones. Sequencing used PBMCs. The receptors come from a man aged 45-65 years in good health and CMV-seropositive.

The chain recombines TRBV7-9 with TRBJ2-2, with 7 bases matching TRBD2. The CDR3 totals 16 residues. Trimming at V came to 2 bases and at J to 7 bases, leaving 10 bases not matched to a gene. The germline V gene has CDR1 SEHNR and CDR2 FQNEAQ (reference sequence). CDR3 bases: TGTGCCAGCAGCTTACAGTGGCGGGAGTCAGGCGGGGAGCTGTTTTTT. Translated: CASSLQWRESGGELFF.

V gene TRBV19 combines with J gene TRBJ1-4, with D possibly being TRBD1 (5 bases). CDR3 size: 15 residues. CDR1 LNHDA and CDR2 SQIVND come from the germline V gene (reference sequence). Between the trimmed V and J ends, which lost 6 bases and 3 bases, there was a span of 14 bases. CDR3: CASRGLGVSNEKLFF. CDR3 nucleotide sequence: TGTGCCAGTAGAGGGCTAGGGGTTTCTAATGAAAAACTGTTTTTT.

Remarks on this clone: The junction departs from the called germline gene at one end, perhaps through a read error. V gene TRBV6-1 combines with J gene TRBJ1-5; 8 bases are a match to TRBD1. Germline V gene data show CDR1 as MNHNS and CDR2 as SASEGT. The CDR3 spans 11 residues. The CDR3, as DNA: TGTGCCAGCAGTGAAAGGGGGGGACAGGTTTTT. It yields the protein CASSERGGQVF.

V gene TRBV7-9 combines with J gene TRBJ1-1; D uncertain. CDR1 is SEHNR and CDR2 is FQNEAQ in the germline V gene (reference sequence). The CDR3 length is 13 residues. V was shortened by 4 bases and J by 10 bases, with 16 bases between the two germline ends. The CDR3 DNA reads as TGTGCCAGCAGCTCTATATCCCGGGAGCGAGCTTTCTTT. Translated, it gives CASSSISRERAFF.

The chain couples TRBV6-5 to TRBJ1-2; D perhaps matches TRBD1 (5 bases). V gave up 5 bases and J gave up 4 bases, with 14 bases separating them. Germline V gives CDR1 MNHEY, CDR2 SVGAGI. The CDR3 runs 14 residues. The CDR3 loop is CASSNGQGTYGYTF. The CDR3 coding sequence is TGTGCCAGCAGTAATGGGCAGGGAACCTATGGCTACACCTTC.

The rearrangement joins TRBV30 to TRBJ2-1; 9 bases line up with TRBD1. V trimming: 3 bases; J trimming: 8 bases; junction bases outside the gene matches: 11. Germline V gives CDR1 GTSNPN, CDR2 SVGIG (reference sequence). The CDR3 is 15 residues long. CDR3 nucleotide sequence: TGTGCCTGGAGGGGCCGGACAGGGGAGCCGGATGAGCAGTTCTTC. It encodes CAWRGRTGEPDEQFF.

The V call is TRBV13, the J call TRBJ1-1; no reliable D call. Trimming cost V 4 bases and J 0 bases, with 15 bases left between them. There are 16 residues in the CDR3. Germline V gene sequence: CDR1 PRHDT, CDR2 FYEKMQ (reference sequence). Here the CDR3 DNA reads TGTGCCAGCAGCTCGTCACTGTCCCTTATGAACACTGAAGCTTTCTTT. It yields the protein CASSSSLSLMNTEAFF.

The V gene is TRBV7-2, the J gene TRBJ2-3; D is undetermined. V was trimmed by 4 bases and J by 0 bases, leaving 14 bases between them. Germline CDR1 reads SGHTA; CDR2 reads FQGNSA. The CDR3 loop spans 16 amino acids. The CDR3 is CASSWAHRASTDTQYF. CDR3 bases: TGTGCCAGCAGCTGGGCACACCGTGCTAGCACAGATACGCAGTATTTT.

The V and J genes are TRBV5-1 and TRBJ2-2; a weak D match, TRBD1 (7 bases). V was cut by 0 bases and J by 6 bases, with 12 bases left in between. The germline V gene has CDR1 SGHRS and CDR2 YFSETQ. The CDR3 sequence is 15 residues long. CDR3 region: CASSLAPGGPGELFF. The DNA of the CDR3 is TGCGCCAGCAGCTTGGCCCCAGGGGGGCCCGGGGAGCTGTTTTTT.

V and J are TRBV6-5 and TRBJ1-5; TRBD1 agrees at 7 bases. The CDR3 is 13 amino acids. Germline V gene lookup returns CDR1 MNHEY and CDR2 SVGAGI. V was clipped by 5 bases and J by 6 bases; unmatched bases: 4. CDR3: CASSTYRGQPQHF. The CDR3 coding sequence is TGTGCCAGCAGTACCTACAGGGGTCAGCCCCAGCATTTT.

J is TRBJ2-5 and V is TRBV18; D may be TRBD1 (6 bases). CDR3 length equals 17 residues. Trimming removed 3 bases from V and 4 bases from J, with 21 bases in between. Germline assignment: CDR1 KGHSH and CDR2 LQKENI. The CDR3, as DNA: TGTGCCAGCTCACCCCCACTTACAGGGTTGCTTCGAGAGACCCAGTACTTC. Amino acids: CASSPPLTGLLRETQYF.

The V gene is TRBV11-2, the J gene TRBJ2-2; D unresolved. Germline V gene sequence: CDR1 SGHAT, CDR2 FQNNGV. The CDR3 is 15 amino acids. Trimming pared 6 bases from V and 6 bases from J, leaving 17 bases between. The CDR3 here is CASRFSLVQSGELFF. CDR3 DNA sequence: TGTGCCAGCAGATTTAGTCTCGTTCAATCCGGGGAGCTGTTTTTT.

CDR3 sequence: CASSTDRADIQYF. The CDR3 DNA is TGTGCCAGCAGCACAGACAGGGCGGACATTCAGTACTTC. This chain connects TRBV11-3 to TRBJ2-4; 7 bases fit TRBD1. The CDR3 is 13 residues long. Looked up from germline, CDR1 is SGHNT and CDR2 is YENEEA. J was trimmed by 8 bases and V by 5 bases; bases with no gene match: 6.

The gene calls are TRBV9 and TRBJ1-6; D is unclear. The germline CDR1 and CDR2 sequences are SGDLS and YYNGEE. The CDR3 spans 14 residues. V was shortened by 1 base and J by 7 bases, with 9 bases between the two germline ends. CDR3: CASSVTGSNSPLHF. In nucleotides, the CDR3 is TGTGCCAGCAGCGTAACCGGGTCGAATTCACCCCTCCACTTT. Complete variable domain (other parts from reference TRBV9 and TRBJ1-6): DSGVTQTPKHLITATGQRVTLRCSPRSGDLSVYWYQQSLDQGLQFLIQYYNGEERAKGNILERFSAQQFPDLHSELNLSSLELGDSALYFCASSVTGSNSPLHFGNGTRLTVT.

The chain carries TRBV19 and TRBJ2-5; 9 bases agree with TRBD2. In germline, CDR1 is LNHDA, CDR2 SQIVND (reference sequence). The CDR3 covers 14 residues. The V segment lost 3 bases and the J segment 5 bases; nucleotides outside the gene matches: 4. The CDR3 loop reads CASSMSSGVETQYF. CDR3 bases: TGTGCCAGTAGTATGTCTAGCGGGGTGGAGACCCAGTACTTC.